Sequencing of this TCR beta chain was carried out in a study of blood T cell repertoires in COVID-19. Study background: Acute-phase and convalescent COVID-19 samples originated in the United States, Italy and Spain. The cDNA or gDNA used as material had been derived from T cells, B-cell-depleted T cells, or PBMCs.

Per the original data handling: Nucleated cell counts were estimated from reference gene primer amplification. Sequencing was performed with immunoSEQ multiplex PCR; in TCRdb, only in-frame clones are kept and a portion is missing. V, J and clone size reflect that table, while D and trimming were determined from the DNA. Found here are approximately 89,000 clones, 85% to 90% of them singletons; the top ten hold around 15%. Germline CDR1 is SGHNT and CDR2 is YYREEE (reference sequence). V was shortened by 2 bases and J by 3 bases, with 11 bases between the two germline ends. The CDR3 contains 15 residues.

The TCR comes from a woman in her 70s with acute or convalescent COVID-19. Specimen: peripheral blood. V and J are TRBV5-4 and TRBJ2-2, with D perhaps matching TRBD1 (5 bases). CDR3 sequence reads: CASSFGTRDTGELFF. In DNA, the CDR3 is TGTGCCAGCAGCTTCGGAACCAGGGACACCGGGGAGCTGTTTTTT.